The T cell receptor beta chain under discussion was sequenced for a study of cytomegalovirus exposure and HLA in healthy donors. Libraries were prepared by immunoSEQ multiplex PCR; TCRdb keeps only in-frame clonotypes and omits some of them. The sample comprises over 200,000 clones, about 86% of which are singletons, and roughly 2.8% rests with the top ten. About this clone: Its antigen is still unknown.

Study-level results: Most TCR sequences were rare, but some public TCRs occurred in many donors. Listed as cytomegalovirus-associated were more than 150 TCR beta chains. It was found in a later analysis that first-cohort TCR clusters tended to co-occur in the 120 validation repertoires. Published work reported that the classifier diagnosed cytomegalovirus status with high specificity and sensitivity.

V lost 2 bases to trimming and J lost 3 bases, with 9 bases between them. Looked up from germline, CDR1 is SGHRS and CDR2 is YFSETQ. The CDR3 has 14 residues. This TCR was recovered from a woman between 18 and 29 years old in good health and CMV-seronegative. The source material was PBMCs. The chain combines TRBV5-1 with TRBJ2-1; possible D gene TRBD2, 6 bases. The CDR3 is CASSFTTSYNEQFF. For the CDR3, the DNA is TGCGCCAGCAGCTTTACGACTAGCTACAATGAGCAGTTCTTC.